Described below is a single T cell receptor (beta chain) sequence and its context. The data stem from a study of blood T cell repertoires in COVID-19. This CDR3 has 13 residues. Germline CDR1 reads SGHRS; CDR2 reads YFSETQ. The junction had 1 base not matched to a gene; V was cut back by 4 bases and J by 7 bases. Clones were read by immunoSEQ multiplex PCR, and TCRdb kept only the in-frame ones, dropping some. The sample includes around 160,000 clones, roughly 84% of them seen just once. This chain connects TRBV5-1 to TRBJ1-6, with TRBD1 matching over 8 bases. This sequence was found in a woman aged 45-60 years who had been exposed to COVID-19. Sequenced sample: PBMCs or T cells enriched from blood (not recorded which). Here the CDR3 reads CASSRDRNSPLHF. The CDR3 DNA sequence: TGCGCCAGCAGCCGGGACAGGAATTCACCCCTCCACTTT.